Listed here is a single T cell receptor beta chain. The length of the CDR3 is 14 residues. V shed 5 bases and J 0 bases; nucleotides not matched to a gene: 4. Germline assignment: CDR1 MNHEY and CDR2 SVGAGI. The data derive from a study of control samples from healthy donors and cancer patients. Profiling relied on immunoSEQ multiplex PCR, and the TCRdb table lists in-frame clones only, not all of them. This sample has around 200,000 clones; 90% to 95% occur once, and the top ten carry about 1.6%. The rearrangement uses TRBV6-5 and TRBJ2-7; 7 nucleotides match TRBD1. The specimen sequenced was blood. The clonotype originates from a man between 18 and 35 years old in good health. The CDR3 region is CASSHRGHSYEQYF. The CDR3 DNA sequence: TGTGCCAGCAGTCACAGGGGCCACTCCTACGAGCAGTACTTC.